These 24 T cell receptor beta chains came from one sample sequenced in a study of blood T cell repertoires in COVID-19. Some clones are missing from TCRdb's copy, which holds only in-frame ones; the method was immunoSEQ multiplex PCR. The repertoire holds 150,000 to 200,000 clones, with roughly 86% as singletons. Sequenced material: peripheral blood. The receptor set was obtained from a man aged 40-49 years with active or convalescent COVID-19.

The chain uses TRBV2 and TRBJ2-3; TRBD2 agrees at 9 bases. Losses at the gene ends were 11 bases for V and 3 bases for J; bases not matched to a gene: 9. CDR3 size: 14 residues. CDR1 and CDR2 (germline): SNHLY, FYNNEI. The CDR3 loop reads CAAVRLAETDTQYF. The DNA of the CDR3 is TGTGCCGCGGTTAGACTAGCGGAAACAGATACGCAGTATTTT.

This clone was found a few times. This chain uses TRBV25-1 with TRBJ1-1; D perhaps matches TRBD1 (6 bases). Germline V lookup: CDR1 MGHDK, CDR2 SYGVNS. V lost 1 base, J lost 5 bases, and 17 bases lay in between. The CDR3 has 16 amino acids. The CDR3: CASSESGGAVFTEAFF. The DNA for the CDR3 is TGTGCCAGCAGTGAATCGGGGGGCGCGGTTTTTACTGAAGCTTTCTTT.

The CDR3 loop reads CASSPGGPLEQYF. The CDR3 DNA sequence: TGTGCCAGCAGCCCGGGAGGCCCCCTGGAGCAGTACTTC. The chain links TRBV28 to TRBJ2-7; the match to TRBD2 covers 7 bases. The CDR3 totals 13 residues. V shed 6 bases and J 7 bases; nucleotides not matched to a gene: 9. Germline CDR1 MDHEN, CDR2 SYDVKM.

The chain employs TRBV7-2 and TRBJ1-1; D gene ambiguous. V was cut by 3 bases and J by 0 bases, with 5 bases left in between. This CDR3 spans 13 amino acids. Germline values: CDR1 SGHTA, CDR2 FQGNSA. Here the CDR3 DNA reads TGTGCCAGCAGCTTGGAGATGAACACTGAAGCTTTCTTT. Amino acids: CASSLEMNTEAFF. The full variable domain, rest sourced from reference TRBV7-2 and TRBJ1-1, is GAGVSQSPSNKVTEKGKDVELRCDPISGHTALYWYRQSLGQGLEFLIYFQGNSAPDKSGLPSDRFSAERTGGSVSTLTIQRTQQEDSAVYLCASSLEMNTEAFFGQGTRLTVV.

J is TRBJ1-4 and V is TRBV7-9; 10 nucleotides agree with TRBD1. The V gene end was trimmed by 4 bases and the J gene end by 8 bases; junction bases not matched to a gene: 4. Germline V gives CDR1 SEHNR, CDR2 FQNEAQ (reference sequence). This CDR3 spans 14 amino acids. The CDR3 reads CASSYGQGGEKLFF. As DNA, the CDR3 is TGTGCCAGCAGCTACGGACAGGGGGGCGAAAAACTGTTTTTT.

This sequence joins TRBV6-2 or TRBV6-3 and TRBJ1-3; a weak D match, TRBD1 (6 bases). CDR3 length equals 14 residues. V lost 3 bases and J lost 7, with 13 bases in between. The V gene's germline CDR1 is MNHEY and CDR2 SVGEGT. CDR3 region: CASSYQPQGNTIYF. CDR3 nucleotide sequence: TGTGCCAGCAGTTATCAACCGCAGGGGAACACCATATATTTT.

The chain joins TRBV7-2 to TRBJ2-5; D perhaps matches TRBD2 (8 bases). CDR1 and CDR2 from the germline V gene are SGHTA and FQGNSA. The V end was cut by 1 base, the J end by 5 bases, with 20 bases between. This CDR3 has 17 amino acids. Here the CDR3 DNA reads TGTGCCAGCAGCTTAGGGACAGGCGGGGGGAAACGGGAGACCCAGTACTTC. Its protein is CASSLGTGGGKRETQYF. Looking up the rest from reference TRBV7-2 and TRBJ2-5 gives the full variable domain: GAGVSQSPSNKVTEKGKDVELRCDPISGHTALYWYRQSLGQGLEFLIYFQGNSAPDKSGLPSDRFSAERTGGSVSTLTIQRTQQEDSAVYLCASSLGTGGGKRETQYFGPGTRLLVL.

V usage is TRBV5-4 and J usage is TRBJ2-7, with 9 bases matching TRBD2. This CDR3 spans 17 amino acids. J gave up 2 bases and V 4 bases, and 13 bases lay outside the gene matches. From germline, CDR1 is SGHNT and CDR2 YYREEE (reference sequence). The CDR3 bases are TGTGCCAGCAGCCCGCAAAAAACTAGCGGGTTTGCCTACGAGCAGTACTTC. As protein: CASSPQKTSGFAYEQYF.

The chain combines TRBV28 with TRBJ1-1; TRBD1 matches 7 bases. The CDR3 extends over 17 amino acids. V was pared by 6 bases and J by 0 bases, with 13 bases of the junction left unmatched. Looked up from germline, CDR1 is MDHEN and CDR2 is SYDVKM. Here the CDR3 reads CASRRAQGLRVNTEAFF. The CDR3 nucleotides are TGTGCCAGCAGACGAGCACAGGGGCTGCGGGTGAACACTGAAGCTTTCTTT. Supplemented by reference TRBV28 and TRBJ1-1, the full variable domain reads DVKVTQSSRYLVKRTGEKVFLECVQDMDHENMFWYRQDPGLGLRLIYFSYDVKMKEKGDIPEGYSVSREKKERFSLILESASTNQTSMYLCASRRAQGLRVNTEAFFGQGTRLTVV.

The rearrangement joins TRBV28 to TRBJ2-7; 10 nucleotides agree with TRBD1. The germline gives CDR1 MDHEN, CDR2 SYDVKM. J was trimmed by 5 bases and V by 5 bases; bases with no gene match: 15. CDR3 length: 17 amino acids. The CDR3 loop reads CASSVIPGQGKGNEQYF. DNA for the CDR3: TGTGCCAGCAGTGTAATTCCGGGACAGGGGAAGGGAAACGAGCAGTACTTC.

This chain uses TRBV30 with TRBJ2-7; no firm D call. V shed 8 bases and J shed 2 bases, with 10 bases lying between them. Looked up from germline, CDR1 is GTSNPN and CDR2 is SVGIG (reference sequence). The CDR3 runs to 11 residues. The CDR3 loop reads CALTSAYEQYF. The CDR3 nucleotides are TGTGCCCTTACCTCGGCCTACGAGCAGTACTTC.

This chain connects TRBV15 to TRBJ1-2; D is unresolved. From germline, CDR1 is LNHNV and CDR2 YYDKDF (reference sequence). CDR3 size: 12 residues. V was shortened by 0 bases and J by 4 bases, with 3 bases between the two germline ends. The CDR3 DNA reads as TGTGCCACCAGCAGAGATCGCTATGGCTACACCTTC. Its protein is CATSRDRYGYTF.

The chain carries TRBV3-1 (or the pseudogene TRBV3-2) and TRBJ1-1, with TRBD1 matching 7 bases. Germline V gives CDR1 LGHDT, CDR2 YNNKEL (reference sequence). The CDR3 consists of 13 residues. V shed 11 bases and J 6 bases; nucleotides not matched to a gene: 12. CDR3 in amino acids: CAAAAKGAAEAFF. As DNA, the CDR3 is TGTGCCGCAGCGGCCAAGGGGGCTGCTGAAGCTTTCTTT.

The V call is TRBV19, the J call TRBJ1-1, with D uncertain. Germline assignment: CDR1 LNHDA and CDR2 SQIVND (reference sequence). The CDR3 totals 14 residues. Trimming removed 3 bases from V and 0 bases from J, with 8 bases in between. The CDR3 region has the DNA TGTGCCAGTAGTATCTACAGAGTGAACACTGAAGCTTTCTTT. The encoded protein is CASSIYRVNTEAFF. Full variable domain (missing parts from reference TRBV19 and TRBJ1-1): DGGITQSPKYLFRKEGQNVTLSCEQNLNHDAMYWYRQDPGQGLRLIYYSQIVNDFQKGDIAEGYSVSREKKESFPLTVTSAQKNPTAFYLCASSIYRVNTEAFFGQGTRLTVV.

The V call is TRBV11-2, the J call TRBJ2-1, with 10 bases matching TRBD2. This CDR3 region has 15 residues. V lost 7 bases to trimming and J lost 4 bases; unmatched junction nucleotides: 7. Germline V gives CDR1 SGHAT, CDR2 FQNNGV. The CDR3 coding sequence is TGTGCCAGCAATGGAGCGGGGGGGATTTACAATGAGCAGTTCTTC. Translated: CASNGAGGIYNEQFF.

This clone was detected once. CDR3 protein: CASSYAGYNSPLHF. The CDR3 DNA follows: TGTGCCAGCAGTTACGCAGGGTATAATTCACCCCTCCACTTT. The chain uses TRBV6-6 and TRBJ1-6, with D possibly TRBD1 on 5 matching bases. The CDR3 sequence is 14 residues long. The germline V gene has CDR1 MNHNY and CDR2 SVGAGI (reference sequence). V lost 2 bases and J 4 bases, leaving 6 bases between the germline ends.

In nucleotides, the CDR3 is TGTGCCAGCAGTTCAATTAGCAATCAGCCCCAGCATTTT. Translated: CASSSISNQPQHF. The rearrangement uses TRBV6-2 or TRBV6-3 and TRBJ1-5, with D unresolved. Per germline, CDR1 MNHEY and CDR2 SVGEGT. The V and J ends lost 4 bases and 0 bases respectively, with 4 bases between them. The CDR3 sequence is 13 residues long.

The chain recombines TRBV28 with TRBJ1-2; the D gene is possibly TRBD1 (6 bases). The CDR3 runs 13 residues. Per the germline V gene, CDR1 is MDHEN and CDR2 is SYDVKM. The ends were cut back, 8 bases at V and 7 bases at J, with 17 bases in the middle. The DNA of the CDR3 is TGTGCCAGCGAGGGGGTTAAAGGTGGTGGCTACACCTTC. It specifies CASEGVKGGGYTF.

The chain recombines TRBV3-1 (or the pseudogene TRBV3-2) with TRBJ1-6; TRBD1 agrees at 9 bases. Trimming removed 3 bases from V and 7 bases from J; junction bases left unmatched: 4. Germline CDR1 reads LGHDT; CDR2 reads YNNKEL (reference sequence). This CDR3 is 15 amino acids long. CDR3 sequence reads: CASSHTGGRNSPLHF. For the CDR3, the DNA is TGTGCCAGCAGCCACACAGGGGGCCGGAATTCACCCCTCCACTTT.

This clone was seen once. The chain uses TRBV2 and TRBJ2-7; 9 nucleotides match TRBD1. J was trimmed by 9 bases and V by 8 bases; bases with no gene match: 11. Germline lookup yields CDR1 SNHLY and CDR2 FYNNEI. This CDR3 region has 13 residues. For the CDR3, the DNA is TGTGCCAGCGTGGGACAGGGCAGTAACGGGCAGTACTTC. It is translated as CASVGQGSNGQYF.

This clone was detected only a few times. The rearrangement uses TRBV12-3 or TRBV12-4 and TRBJ1-2; D is unclear. Trimming removed 7 bases from V and 7 bases from J, with 16 bases in between. The length of the CDR3 is 13 residues. CDR3 in DNA: TGTGCCAGCATTCACCCCCTCAGAGGTGGCTACACCTTC. Protein: CASIHPLRGGYTF.

This chain links TRBV7-3 with TRBJ1-4, with D possibly TRBD1 on 6 matching bases. CDR3 length: 13 residues. V shed 0 bases and J shed 11 bases, with 10 bases lying between them. Germline assignment: CDR1 SGHTA and CDR2 FQGTGA. The CDR3 DNA sequence: TGTGCCAGCAGCTTAACCCACAGGGACAAACTGTTTTTT. It specifies CASSLTHRDKLFF.

This chain's CDR3 is CASSFSGNSGANVLTF. For the CDR3, the DNA is TGCGCCAGCAGCTTTTCAGGGAACTCTGGGGCCAACGTCCTGACTTTC. The chain couples TRBV5-1 to TRBJ2-6; tentative D call: TRBD1 (5 bases). The CDR3 runs to 16 residues. Germline V lookup: CDR1 SGHRS, CDR2 YFSETQ. V lost 2 bases and J lost 0, with 9 bases in between.

V usage is TRBV7-6 and J usage is TRBJ1-2, with 12 nucleotides matching TRBD1. The CDR3 contains 15 residues. J lost 8 bases, V lost 5 bases, and 9 bases had no gene match. CDR1 and CDR2 from the germline V gene are SGHVS and FNYEAQ. The CDR3 DNA reads TGTGCCAGCAGCGTGGGGACAGGGGGCGGATACGGCTACACCTTC. It codes for CASSVGTGGGYGYTF.